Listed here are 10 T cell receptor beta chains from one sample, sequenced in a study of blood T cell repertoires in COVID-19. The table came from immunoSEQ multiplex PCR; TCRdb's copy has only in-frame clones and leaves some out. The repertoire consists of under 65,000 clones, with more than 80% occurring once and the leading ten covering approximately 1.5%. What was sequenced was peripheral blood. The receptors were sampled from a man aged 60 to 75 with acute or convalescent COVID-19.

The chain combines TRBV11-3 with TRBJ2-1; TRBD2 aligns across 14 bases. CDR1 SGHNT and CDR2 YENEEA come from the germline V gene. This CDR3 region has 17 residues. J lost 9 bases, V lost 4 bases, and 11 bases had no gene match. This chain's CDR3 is CASSSRLAGGMVGEQFF. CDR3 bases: TGTGCCAGCAGCTCCCGACTAGCGGGAGGGATGGTGGGTGAGCAGTTCTTC. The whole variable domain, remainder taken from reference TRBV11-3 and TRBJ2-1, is EAGVVQSPRYKIIEKKQPVAFWCNPISGHNTLYWYLQNLGQGPELLIRYENEEAVDDSQLPKDRFSAERLKGVDSTLKIQPAELGDSAVYLCASSSRLAGGMVGEQFFGPGTRLTVL.

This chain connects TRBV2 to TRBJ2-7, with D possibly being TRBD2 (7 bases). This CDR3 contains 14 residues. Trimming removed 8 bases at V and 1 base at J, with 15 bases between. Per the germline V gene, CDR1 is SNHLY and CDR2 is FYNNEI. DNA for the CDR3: TGTGCCAGCGGCCTCGAGGGGGGGTCCTACGAGCAGTACTTC. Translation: CASGLEGGSYEQYF.

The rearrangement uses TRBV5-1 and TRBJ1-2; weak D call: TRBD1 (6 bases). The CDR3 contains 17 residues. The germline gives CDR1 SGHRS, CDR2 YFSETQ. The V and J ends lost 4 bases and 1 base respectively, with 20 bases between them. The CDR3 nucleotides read TGCGCCAGCAGCCCGGGGGGCAGGGAACGGTTTAACTATGGCTACACCTTC. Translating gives CASSPGGRERFNYGYTF.

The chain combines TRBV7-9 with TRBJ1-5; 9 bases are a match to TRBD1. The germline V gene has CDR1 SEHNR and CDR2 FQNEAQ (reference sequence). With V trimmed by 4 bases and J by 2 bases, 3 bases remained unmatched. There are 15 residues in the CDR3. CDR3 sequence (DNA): TGTGCCAGCAGCTCACAGGGGGCGGGCAATCAGCCCCAGCATTTT. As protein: CASSSQGAGNQPQHF.

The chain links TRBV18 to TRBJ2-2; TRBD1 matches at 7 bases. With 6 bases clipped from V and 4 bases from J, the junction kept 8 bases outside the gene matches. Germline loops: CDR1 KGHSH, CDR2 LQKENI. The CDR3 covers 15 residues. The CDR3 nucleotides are TGTGCCAGCTCCCCCGACAGGGCGAGCACCGGGGAGCTGTTTTTT. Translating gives CASSPDRASTGELFF. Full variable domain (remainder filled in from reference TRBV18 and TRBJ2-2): NAGVMQNPRHLVRRRGQEARLRCSPMKGHSHVYWYRQLPEEGLKFMVYLQKENIIDESGMPKERFSAEFPKEGPSILRIQQVVRGDSAAYFCASSPDRASTGELFFGEGSRLTVL.

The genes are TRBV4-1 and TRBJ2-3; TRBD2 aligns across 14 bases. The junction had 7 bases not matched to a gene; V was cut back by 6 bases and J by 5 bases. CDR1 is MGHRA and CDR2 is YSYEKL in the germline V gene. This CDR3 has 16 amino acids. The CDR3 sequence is CASSQRLAGGGDTQYF. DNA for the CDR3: TGCGCCAGCAGTCAAAGACTAGCGGGAGGGGGAGATACGCAGTATTTT.

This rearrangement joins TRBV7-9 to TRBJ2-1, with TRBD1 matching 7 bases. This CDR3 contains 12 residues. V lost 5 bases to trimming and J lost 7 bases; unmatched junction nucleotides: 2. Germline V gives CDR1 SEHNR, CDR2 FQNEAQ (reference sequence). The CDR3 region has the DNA TGTGCCAGCAGCCTGACAGGGAATGAGCAGTTCTTC. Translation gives CASSLTGNEQFF.

CDR3 region: CVFQQQNTEAFF. The DNA of the CDR3 is TGTGTCTTTCAACAGCAAAACACTGAAGCTTTCTTT. The chain links TRBV7-6 to TRBJ1-1; D gene unclear. CDR3 length: 12 amino acids. Germline CDR1 is SGHVS and CDR2 is FNYEAQ. The full variable domain, with the rest looked up from reference TRBV7-6 and TRBJ1-1, is GAGVSQSPRYKVTKRGQDVALRCDPISGHVSLYWYRQALGQGPEFLTYFNYEAQQDKSGLPNDRFSAERPEGSISTLTIQRTEQRDSAMYRCVFQQQNTEAFFGQGTRLTVV.

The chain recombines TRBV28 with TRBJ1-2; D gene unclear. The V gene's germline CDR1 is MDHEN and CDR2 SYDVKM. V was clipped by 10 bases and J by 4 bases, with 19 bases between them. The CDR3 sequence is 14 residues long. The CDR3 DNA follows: TGTGCCACCTATCTGGCAGACACTTCCTATGGCTACACCTTC. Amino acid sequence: CATYLADTSYGYTF.

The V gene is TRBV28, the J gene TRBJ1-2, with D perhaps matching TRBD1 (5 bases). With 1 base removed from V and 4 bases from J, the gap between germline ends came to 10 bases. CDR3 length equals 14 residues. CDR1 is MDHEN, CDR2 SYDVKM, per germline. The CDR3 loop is CASSLFTGSYGYTF. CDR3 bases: TGTGCCAGCAGTTTATTTACAGGAAGCTATGGCTACACCTTC.